This T cell receptor (beta chain) was identified in a study of blood T cell repertoires in COVID-19. Across the study: Samples came from the United States, Italy and Spain, spanning acute and convalescent COVID-19.

Resolution of symptoms, clearance, or two negative PCRs was present in recovered Cohort 3 donors. Per the original data handling: Reference gene primer amplification in the assay estimated nucleated cell counts. Assay used: immunoSEQ multiplex PCR; TCRdb lists only in-frame clones, some missing. The V and J calls and the clone size are those of that table, but D and trimming were determined from the DNA. The table shows 300,000 to 400,000 clones, with roughly nine tenths occurring only once. Per germline, CDR1 SGHNT and CDR2 YYREEE (reference sequence). V dropped 3 bases and J dropped 2 bases, with 9 bases sitting between them. This CDR3 spans 14 amino acids.

The origin of this receptor is a man aged 55 to 70 who had recovered from COVID-19. The chain combines TRBV5-4 with TRBJ1-3; D is unresolved. Material: PBMCs or T cells enriched from blood (not recorded which). The CDR3 loop is CASSSVGTGNTIYF. Here the CDR3 DNA reads TGTGCCAGCAGCTCGGTCGGTACTGGAAACACCATATATTTT.